This section outlines one TCR beta chain sequence together with its context. The data were obtained in a study of blood T cell repertoires in COVID-19. The wider study: The origin of the acute and convalescent COVID-19 samples was the United States, Italy and Spain. In each case, the material was cDNA or gDNA derived from T cells, B-cell-depleted T cells, or PBMCs.

The CDR3 length is 13 residues. Germline V gene data show CDR1 as LNHDA and CDR2 as SQIVND (reference sequence). Trimming pared 3 bases from V and 3 bases from J, leaving 7 bases between. The authors' processing: Scientists estimated how many nucleated cells there were by amplifying reference gene primers. This table comes from immunoSEQ multiplex PCR, and its TCRdb copy is limited to in-frame clones, with some not included. That table gives V, J and clone size, and the DNA gave D and trimming. The sample yields a few hundred thousand clones, 65% to 85% seen once. The sequence was obtained from a woman between 45 and 65 years old with acute or convalescent COVID-19. The rearrangement links TRBV19 to TRBJ2-3; D uncertain. Sequenced: peripheral blood. Here the CDR3 reads CASSILGTDTQYF. The CDR3 coding sequence is TGTGCCAGTAGTATTCTCGGGACAGATACGCAGTATTTT.